One and the same sample provided the 5 T cell receptor beta chains below, sequenced in a study of vaccination and CD4 T cells after COVID-19. Scientists ran DNA taken from cultured CD4+ T cells through the Oncomine TCR Beta short-read assay for sequencing. TCRdb independently ran MiXCR on the PCR reads; one entry per CDR3 protein. Of about 9,900 distinct CDR3 sequences listed, less than 60% were seen once; the top ten hold about 40%. Treatment reported: approximately nine-day PBMC culture with coronavirus spike peptide pools or control peptides (ViraFEST assay). Antigens for these TCRs are unknown. The sample consisted of CD4+ T cells from blood, cultured in vitro. These receptors were obtained from a human donor who had recovered from COVID-19.

Only a few counts were recorded for this clonotype. V is TRBV6-1 and J is TRBJ1-3; TRBD1 matches at 9 bases. The germline V gene encodes CDR1 MNHNS and CDR2 SASEGT. Trimming cost V 7 bases and J 4 bases; bases outside gene matches: 8. The CDR3 totals 15 residues. The CDR3 loop reads CASTRSGTGGNTIYF. The CDR3, as DNA: TGTGCCAGCACCAGATCCGGGACAGGGGGAAACACCATATATTTT.

The V call is TRBV6-4, the J call TRBJ2-7; tentatively, D is TRBD2 (6 bases). This CDR3 has 13 residues. The V end was cut by 0 bases, the J end by 3 bases, with 6 bases between. Germline V gene sequence: CDR1 MRHNA, CDR2 SNTAGT. For the CDR3, the DNA is TGTGCCAGCAGTGACTCGGAGGGCTACGAGCAGTACTTC. It is translated as CASSDSEGYEQYF.

The CDR3 DNA follows: TGTGCCAGCAGCTTGCCAGGCGAAGGTCAGCCCCAGCATTTT. Its translation is CASSLPGEGQPQHF. This chain connects TRBV5-4 to TRBJ1-5; no definite D call. The V end lost 1 base, the J end lost 6 bases, and 11 bases lay between the germline ends. The germline V gene encodes CDR1 SGHNT and CDR2 YYREEE (reference sequence). The CDR3 loop spans 14 amino acids.

The rearrangement joins TRBV20-1 to TRBJ1-1; D might be TRBD1 (6 bases). Looked up from germline, CDR1 is DFQATT and CDR2 is SNEGSKA (reference sequence). The length of the CDR3 is 13 residues. The CDR3 DNA is TGCAGCGCTCAACGAGGGGGGCAAGGTGAAGCTTTCTTT. Its protein product is CSAQRGGQGEAFF.

The table lists this clonotype with a few counts. The V and J genes are TRBV11-2 and TRBJ1-1; 7 positions match TRBD1. The junction had 4 bases not matched to a gene; V was cut back by 5 bases and J by 4 bases. The germline V gene encodes CDR1 SGHAT and CDR2 FQNNGV. This CDR3 has 13 residues. CDR3 region: CASSPGQPTEAFF. The CDR3 nucleotides are TGTGCCAGCAGCCCGGGACAGCCCACTGAAGCTTTCTTT. The complete variable domain, with remaining parts taken from reference TRBV11-2 and TRBJ1-1, reads EAGVAQSPRYKIIEKRQSVAFWCNPISGHATLYWYQQILGQGPKLLIQFQNNGVVDDSQLPKDRFSAERLKGVDSTLKIQPAKLEDSAVYLCASSPGQPTEAFFGQGTRLTVV.